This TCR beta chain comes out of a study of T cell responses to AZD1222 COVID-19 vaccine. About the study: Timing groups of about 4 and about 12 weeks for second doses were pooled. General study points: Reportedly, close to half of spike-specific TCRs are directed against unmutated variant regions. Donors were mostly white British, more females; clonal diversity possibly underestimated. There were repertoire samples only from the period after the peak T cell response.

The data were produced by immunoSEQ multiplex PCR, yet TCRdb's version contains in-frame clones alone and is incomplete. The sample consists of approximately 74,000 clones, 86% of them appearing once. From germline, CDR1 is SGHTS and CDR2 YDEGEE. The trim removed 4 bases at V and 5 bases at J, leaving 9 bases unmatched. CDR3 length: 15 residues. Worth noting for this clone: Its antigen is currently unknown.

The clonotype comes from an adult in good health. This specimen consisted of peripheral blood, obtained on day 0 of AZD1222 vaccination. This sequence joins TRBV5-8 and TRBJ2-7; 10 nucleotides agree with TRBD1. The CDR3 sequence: CASSIGTGARDEQYF. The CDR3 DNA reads TGTGCCAGCAGCATCGGGACAGGGGCTCGCGACGAGCAGTACTTC.